What follows is one T cell receptor (beta chain) and its context. What it binds is not known. In TCRdb, the 5' RACE reads were re-called with MiXCR into one record per CDR3 protein. The repertoire holds 30,000 to 45,000 distinct CDR3 sequences, with around an eighth as singletons. Trimming left V 4 bases short and J 1 base short, with 14 bases between. The CDR3 has 16 amino acids. Germline V gene sequence: CDR1 SGDLS, CDR2 YYNGEE. This record comes from a study of CD8 T cells in ankylosing spondylitis. General study points: One TCR beta motif, made up of 7 or 8 highly homologous variants, appeared characteristic of ankylosing spondylitis blood.

Sequenced sample: synovial fluid, either unsorted or a sorted T cell fraction (not recorded which). The chain employs TRBV9 and TRBJ2-2; weak D call: TRBD1 (6 bases). This clonotype was sampled from a male donor with ankylosing spondylitis. CDR3 nucleotide sequence: TGTGCCAGCAGCACTCGGCCGGGACAGAACACCGGGGAGCTGTTTTTT. Amino acids: CASSTRPGQNTGELFF.